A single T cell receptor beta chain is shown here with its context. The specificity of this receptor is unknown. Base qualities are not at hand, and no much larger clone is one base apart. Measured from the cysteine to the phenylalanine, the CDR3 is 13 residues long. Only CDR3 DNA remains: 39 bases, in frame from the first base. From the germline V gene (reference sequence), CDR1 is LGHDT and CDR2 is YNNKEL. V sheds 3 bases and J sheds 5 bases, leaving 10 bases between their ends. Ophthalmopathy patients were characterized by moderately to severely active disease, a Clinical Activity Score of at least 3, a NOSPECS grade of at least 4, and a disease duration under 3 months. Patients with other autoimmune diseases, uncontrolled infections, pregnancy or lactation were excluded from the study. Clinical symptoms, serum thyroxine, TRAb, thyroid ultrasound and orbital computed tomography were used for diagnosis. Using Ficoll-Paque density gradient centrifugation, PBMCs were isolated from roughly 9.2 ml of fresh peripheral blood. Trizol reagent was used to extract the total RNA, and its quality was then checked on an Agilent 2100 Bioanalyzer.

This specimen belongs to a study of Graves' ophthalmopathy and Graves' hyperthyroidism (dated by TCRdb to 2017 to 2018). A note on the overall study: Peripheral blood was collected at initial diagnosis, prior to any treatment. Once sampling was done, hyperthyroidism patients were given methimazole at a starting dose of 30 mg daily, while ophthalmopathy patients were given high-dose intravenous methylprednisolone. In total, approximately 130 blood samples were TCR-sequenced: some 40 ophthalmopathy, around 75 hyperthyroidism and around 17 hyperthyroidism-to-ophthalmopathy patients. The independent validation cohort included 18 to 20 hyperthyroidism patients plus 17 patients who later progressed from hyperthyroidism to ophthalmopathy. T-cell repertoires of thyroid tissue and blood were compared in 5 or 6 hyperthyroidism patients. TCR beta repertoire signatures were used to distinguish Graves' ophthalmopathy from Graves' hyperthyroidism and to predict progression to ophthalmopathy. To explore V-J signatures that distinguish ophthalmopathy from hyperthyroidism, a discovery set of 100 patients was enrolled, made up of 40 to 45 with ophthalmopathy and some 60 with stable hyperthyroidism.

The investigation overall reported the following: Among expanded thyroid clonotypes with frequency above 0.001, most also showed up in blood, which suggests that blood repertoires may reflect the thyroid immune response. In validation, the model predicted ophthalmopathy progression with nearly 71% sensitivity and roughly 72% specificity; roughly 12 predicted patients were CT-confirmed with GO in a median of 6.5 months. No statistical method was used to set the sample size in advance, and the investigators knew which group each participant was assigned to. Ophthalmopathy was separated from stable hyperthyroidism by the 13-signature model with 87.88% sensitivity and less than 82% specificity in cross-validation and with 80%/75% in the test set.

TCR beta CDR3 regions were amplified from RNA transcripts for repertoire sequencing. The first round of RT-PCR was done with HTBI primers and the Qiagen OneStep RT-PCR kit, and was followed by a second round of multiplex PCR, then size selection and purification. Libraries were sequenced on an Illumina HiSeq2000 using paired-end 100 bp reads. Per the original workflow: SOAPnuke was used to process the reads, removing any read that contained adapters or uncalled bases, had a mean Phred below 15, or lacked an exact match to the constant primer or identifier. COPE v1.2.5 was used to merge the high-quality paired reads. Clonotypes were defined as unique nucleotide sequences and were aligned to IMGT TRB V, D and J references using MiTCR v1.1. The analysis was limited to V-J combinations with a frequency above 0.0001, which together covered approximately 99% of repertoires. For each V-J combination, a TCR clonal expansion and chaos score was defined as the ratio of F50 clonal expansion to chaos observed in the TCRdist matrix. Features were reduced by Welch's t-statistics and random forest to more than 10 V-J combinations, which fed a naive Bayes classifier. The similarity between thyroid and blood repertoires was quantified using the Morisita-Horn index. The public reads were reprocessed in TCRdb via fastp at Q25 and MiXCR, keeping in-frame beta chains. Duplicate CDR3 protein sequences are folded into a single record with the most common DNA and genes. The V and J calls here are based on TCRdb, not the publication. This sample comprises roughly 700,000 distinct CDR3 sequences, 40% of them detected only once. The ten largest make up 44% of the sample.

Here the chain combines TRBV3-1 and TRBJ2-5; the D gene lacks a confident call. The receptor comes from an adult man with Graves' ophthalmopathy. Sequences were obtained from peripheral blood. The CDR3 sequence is CASSQAVWETQYF. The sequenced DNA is TGTGCCAGCAGCCAGGCGGTATGGGAGACCCAGTACTTC.